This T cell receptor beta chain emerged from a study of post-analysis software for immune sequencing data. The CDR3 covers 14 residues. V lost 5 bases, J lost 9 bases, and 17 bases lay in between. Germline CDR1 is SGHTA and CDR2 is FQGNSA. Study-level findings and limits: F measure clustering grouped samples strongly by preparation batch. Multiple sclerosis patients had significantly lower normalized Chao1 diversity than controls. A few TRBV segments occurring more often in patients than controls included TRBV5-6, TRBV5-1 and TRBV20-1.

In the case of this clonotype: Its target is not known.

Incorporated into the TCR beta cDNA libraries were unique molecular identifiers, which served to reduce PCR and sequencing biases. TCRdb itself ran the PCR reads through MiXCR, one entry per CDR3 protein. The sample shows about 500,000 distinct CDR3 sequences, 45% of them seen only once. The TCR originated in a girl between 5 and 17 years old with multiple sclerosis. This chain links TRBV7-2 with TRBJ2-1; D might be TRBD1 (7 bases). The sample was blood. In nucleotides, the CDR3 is TGTGCCAGCAGCGCCAGCAGCAGGGGGGTTGAGCAGTTCTTC. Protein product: CASSASSRGVEQFF.